The 28 T cell receptor beta chains below were found in one sample sequenced in a study of B cell selection in AIRE deficiency (dated by TCRdb to the late 2010s). Libraries were built with the immunoSEQ multiplex PCR assay. Here the immuneACCESS table is served through TCRdb, limited to in-frame sequences with V and J called. Missing clones are a known gap in these copies; in checked studies unresolved V genes cover under half, and the rest lacks a known reason. This sample gives 20,000 to 30,000 clones in total; about 92% of them show up just once. The ten largest account for about 1.1% of the sample. Regulatory T cells were sorted as cells that were CD4+CD25hiCD127low/negative. The specimen sequenced was CD4+CD25+ Tregs sorted from PBMCs. The receptor source for this set is a human donor in good health.

The chain couples TRBV19 to TRBJ1-3; D call uncertain. Germline assignment: CDR1 LNHDA and CDR2 SQIVND (reference sequence). Trimming took 6 bases from V and 0 from J, leaving 15 bases between them. The CDR3 consists of 16 residues. The CDR3 spells CASRLDGRSSGNTIYF. As DNA, the CDR3 is TGTGCCAGTAGATTAGACGGAAGAAGCTCTGGAAACACCATATATTTT.

The chain combines TRBV7-9 with TRBJ2-3; D call uncertain. The CDR3 is 12 amino acids. Germline lookup yields CDR1 SEHNR and CDR2 FQNEAQ (reference sequence). V gave up 6 bases and J gave up 6 bases, with 10 bases separating them. Here the CDR3 reads CASSYVRDTQYF. The CDR3 DNA follows: TGTGCCAGCAGTTACGTGCGGGATACGCAGTATTTT.

The V and J genes are TRBV19 and TRBJ1-5, with 9 bases identical to TRBD1. V dropped 6 bases and J dropped 7; count of bases not matched to a gene: 10. CDR3 length: 15 amino acids. Germline V gene lookup returns CDR1 LNHDA and CDR2 SQIVND (reference sequence). The CDR3 bases are TGTGCCAGTAGCCCAGGGACAGGGCCTCTCCAGCCCCAGCATTTT. This translates into CASSPGTGPLQPQHF.

The genes are TRBV10-2 and TRBJ2-7; TRBD1 is a possible D gene (5 bases). Germline V gene data show CDR1 as WSHSY and CDR2 as SAAADI. The CDR3 consists of 13 residues. Trimming left V 7 bases short and J 3 bases short, with 13 bases between. CDR3 region: CASTVRGNYEQYF. CDR3 bases: TGCGCCAGCACGGTTAGGGGTAACTACGAGCAGTACTTC.

The V and J genes are TRBV4-3 and TRBJ2-5; possible D gene TRBD2, 7 bases. The CDR3 totals 16 residues. The ends were cut back, 4 bases at V and 4 bases at J, with 19 bases in the middle. Germline V lookup: CDR1 LGHNA, CDR2 YSLEER. CDR3: CASSPRVAGAGETQYF. In DNA form, the CDR3 reads TGCGCCAGCAGCCCACGGGTGGCGGGGGCCGGAGAGACCCAGTACTTC.

This chain connects TRBV10-3 to TRBJ1-2; perhaps TRBD1 as D (6 bases). Germline CDR1 is ENHRY and CDR2 is SYGVKD. Between the trimmed V and J ends, which lost 2 bases and 4 bases, there was a span of 11 bases. The CDR3 totals 14 residues. CDR3 sequence: CAISETGQSYGYTF. CDR3 DNA: TGTGCCATCAGTGAGACCGGACAGAGCTATGGCTACACCTTC.

J is TRBJ2-5 and V is TRBV6-1; D is perhaps TRBD2 (6 bases). The germline gives CDR1 MNHNS, CDR2 SASEGT. V lost 5 bases and J 11 bases, leaving 18 bases between the germline ends. The CDR3 extends over 13 amino acids. Written as DNA, the CDR3 is TGTGCCAGCAGTAAATTCCGCGGGGACTCACAGTACTTC. Protein: CASSKFRGDSQYF.

The rearrangement joins TRBV5-1 to TRBJ2-7, with D perhaps matching TRBD1 (5 bases). This CDR3 has 15 residues. Germline lookup yields CDR1 SGHRS and CDR2 YFSETQ. The V end lost 1 base, the J end lost 4 bases, and 15 bases lay between the germline ends. CDR3 loop: CASSLSAQGEYEQYF. DNA for the CDR3: TGCGCCAGCAGCTTGTCCGCGCAGGGTGAGTACGAGCAGTACTTC.

This clone was detected only a few times. The chain joins TRBV27 to TRBJ2-7; 14 nucleotides agree with TRBD2. The germline V gene encodes CDR1 MNHEY and CDR2 SMNVEV (reference sequence). Trimming at V came to 6 bases and at J to 0 bases, leaving 1 base not matched to a gene. The CDR3 runs 15 residues. The CDR3 loop is CASRGLAGASYEQYF. CDR3 coding DNA: TGTGCCAGCAGGGGACTAGCGGGGGCCTCCTACGAGCAGTACTTC.

V gene TRBV27 combines with J gene TRBJ1-1; 7 positions match TRBD1. CDR3 size: 16 residues. The germline V gene encodes CDR1 MNHEY and CDR2 SMNVEV (reference sequence). The J segment lost 1 base and the V segment lost 3 bases, leaving 8 bases of the junction unmatched. CDR3 DNA sequence: TGTGCCAGCAGTTTTCGGATCGGGACAGCGAACACTGAAGCTTTCTTT. It specifies CASSFRIGTANTEAFF.

V is TRBV28 and J is TRBJ1-2, with D uncertain. The germline V and J ends were trimmed by 5 bases and 1 base, with 14 bases remaining between them. Looked up from germline, CDR1 is MDHEN and CDR2 is SYDVKM. The CDR3 sequence is 15 residues long. CDR3 in DNA: TGTGCCAGCAGTCCAATCGGGAATTTTAACTATGGCTACACCTTC. Its protein product is CASSPIGNFNYGYTF.

This clone was observed a handful of times. V and J are TRBV6-5 and TRBJ2-7, with 7 bases fitting TRBD1. This CDR3 contains 16 residues. Germline V gene lookup returns CDR1 MNHEY and CDR2 SVGAGI. Trimming at V came to 2 bases and at J to 0 bases, leaving 7 bases not matched to a gene. CDR3 residues: CASSYPRSGGSYEQYF. CDR3 nucleotides: TGTGCCAGCAGTTACCCCAGGTCAGGGGGCTCCTACGAGCAGTACTTC.

This sequence joins TRBV9 and TRBJ2-2, with a tentative D call TRBD2 (6 bases). Trimming left V 4 bases short and J 3 bases short, with 16 bases between. The germline CDR1 and CDR2 sequences are SGDLS and YYNGEE. This CDR3 comprises 16 residues. The CDR3 DNA reads TGTGCCAGCAGCTCTTCCGACGGGGACTACACCGGGGAGCTGTTTTTT. It translates to CASSSSDGDYTGELFF. Variable domain in full (rest from reference TRBV9 and TRBJ2-2): DSGVTQTPKHLITATGQRVTLRCSPRSGDLSVYWYQQSLDQGLQFLIQYYNGEERAKGNILERFSAQQFPDLHSELNLSSLELGDSALYFCASSSSDGDYTGELFFGEGSRLTVL.

J is TRBJ1-2 and V is TRBV10-3; D is perhaps TRBD1 (5 bases). This CDR3 comprises 15 residues. In germline, CDR1 is ENHRY, CDR2 SYGVKD. V shed 0 bases and J shed 5 bases, with 13 bases lying between them. DNA for the CDR3: TGTGCCATCAGTGAGTCGACGGGACCCTGGTATGGCTACACCTTC. Translating gives CAISESTGPWYGYTF.

The chain joins TRBV21-1 to TRBJ1-2; the table gives TRBD1 as D, unverified against the DNA. TRBV21-1 is a pseudogene. CDR3 length: 13 residues. CDR3 bases: TGTGCCAGCAGCACCCGACAGTTCGGAAACCCGAAATTC. Its translation is CASSTRQFGNPKF.

V and J are TRBV5-6 and TRBJ1-3; the D is unclear. V was shortened by 0 bases and J by 4 bases, with 8 bases between the two germline ends. This CDR3 is built from 14 residues. The germline gives CDR1 SGHDT, CDR2 YYEEEE. CDR3 nucleotide sequence: TGTGCCAGCAGCTTGGAAGGGTTCGGAAACACCATATATTTT. Translated: CASSLEGFGNTIYF.

The chain couples TRBV11-2 to TRBJ2-6; 8 bases are shared with TRBD1. The germline V gene encodes CDR1 SGHAT and CDR2 FQNNGV. V lost 3 bases, J lost 1 base, and 5 bases stayed unmatched. This CDR3 contains 17 residues. The CDR3 spells CASSLAGGGSGANVLTF. DNA for the CDR3: TGTGCCAGCAGCTTGGCAGGGGGCGGGTCTGGGGCCAACGTCCTGACTTTC.

The table lists this clone with a count of one. This chain joins TRBV28 and TRBJ1-1, with D perhaps matching TRBD1 (5 bases). Germline lookup yields CDR1 MDHEN and CDR2 SYDVKM. The V end lost 5 bases, the J end lost 0 bases, and 16 bases lay between the germline ends. The CDR3 length is 16 residues. As DNA, the CDR3 is TGTGCCAGCAGTCCGAGGGGACTTCGTTTGAACACTGAAGCTTTCTTT. Its protein is CASSPRGLRLNTEAFF.

This chain connects TRBV6-6 to TRBJ1-1, with D possibly being TRBD1 (6 bases). The CDR3 loop spans 14 amino acids. Trimming removed 7 bases at V and 4 bases at J, with 16 bases between. Germline values: CDR1 MNHNY, CDR2 SVGAGI (reference sequence). For the CDR3, the DNA is TGTGCCAGCAATCACGGGCAGGGGATCACTGAAGCTTTCTTT. Its protein product is CASNHGQGITEAFF.

The chain carries TRBV20-1 and TRBJ1-2; perhaps TRBD1 as D (5 bases). V lost 5 bases and J 2 bases, leaving 6 bases between the germline ends. CDR3 size: 11 residues. The germline V gene encodes CDR1 DFQATT and CDR2 SNEGSKA (reference sequence). The CDR3: CSADSNYGYTF. The CDR3 DNA reads TGCAGTGCTGACAGCAACTATGGCTACACCTTC.

This chain links TRBV19 with TRBJ2-7, with no clear D. The CDR3 extends over 14 amino acids. Trimming shortened V by 9 bases and J by 8 bases, and 23 bases separated the two germline ends. Germline V gene lookup returns CDR1 LNHDA and CDR2 SQIVND (reference sequence). The CDR3 protein is CASQYAETIGQQYF. The DNA for the CDR3 is TGTGCCAGCCAATACGCCGAAACCATTGGGCAGCAGTACTTC. Combining the CDR3 with reference TRBV19 and TRBJ2-7 gives the whole variable domain DGGITQSPKYLFRKEGQNVTLSCEQNLNHDAMYWYRQDPGQGLRLIYYSQIVNDFQKGDIAEGYSVSREKKESFPLTVTSAQKNPTAFYLCASQYAETIGQQYFGPGTRLTVT.

The J gene is TRBJ2-7, the V gene TRBV6-5; tentative D call: TRBD1 (5 bases). Between the trimmed V and J ends, which lost 6 bases and 6 bases, there was a span of 9 bases. Germline V gene data show CDR1 as MNHEY and CDR2 as SVGAGI. CDR3 length: 11 residues. This chain's CDR3 is CASSPQGEQYF. The CDR3 nucleotides are TGTGCCAGCAGCCCTCAGGGCGAGCAGTACTTC.

The gene calls are TRBV9 and TRBJ2-5; either TRBD1 or TRBD2 may supply D (6 bases each). With 4 bases removed from V and 7 bases from J, the gap between germline ends came to 17 bases. CDR3 length: 14 amino acids. Germline-derived CDR1 and CDR2 are SGDLS and YYNGEE. The CDR3 sequence is CASSLAVRGGTQYF. DNA for the CDR3: TGTGCCAGCAGCTTAGCGGTCCGAGGGGGGACCCAGTACTTC.

Only a few counts were recorded for this clone. The genes are TRBV20-1 and TRBJ1-5, with a tentative D call TRBD1 (6 bases). Trimming shortened V by 6 bases and J by 11 bases, and 14 bases separated the two germline ends. There are 11 residues in the CDR3. Germline V lookup: CDR1 DFQATT, CDR2 SNEGSKA (reference sequence). In DNA form, the CDR3 reads TGCAGTGCCCCGCGGGGGGCAGCCCAGCATTTT. This gives the protein CSAPRGAAQHF.

This sequence joins TRBV11-3 and TRBJ1-1; D call uncertain. CDR1 and CDR2 (germline): SGHNT, YENEEA. Trimming cost V 0 bases and J 6 bases, with 8 bases left between them. The CDR3 is made up of 13 amino acids. The CDR3 sequence: CASSLEVRSEAFF. CDR3 DNA sequence: TGTGCCAGCAGCTTAGAAGTTAGGTCTGAAGCTTTCTTT.

V gene TRBV7-6 combines with J gene TRBJ1-2; D possibly corresponds to TRBD1 (6 bases). CDR1 is SGHVS and CDR2 is FNYEAQ in the germline V gene. The V end was cut by 5 bases, the J end by 1 base, with 17 bases between. This CDR3 is 16 amino acids long. The CDR3 protein is CASSPTHRTDNYGYTF. CDR3 bases: TGTGCCAGCAGCCCCACCCACAGGACAGATAACTATGGCTACACCTTC.

The CDR3 sequence is CASSLSQRGEQYF. The CDR3, as DNA: TGTGCCAGCAGCTTAAGCCAAAGGGGCGAGCAGTACTTC. The chain recombines TRBV7-9 with TRBJ2-7; possibly TRBD1 for D (5 bases). The CDR3 covers 13 residues. V was cut by 2 bases and J by 6 bases, with 11 bases left in between. Germline V gene lookup returns CDR1 SEHNR and CDR2 FQNEAQ (reference sequence).

J is TRBJ1-1 and V is TRBV19; no clear D gene. The CDR3 consists of 12 residues. The ends were cut back, 7 bases at V and 4 bases at J, with 10 bases in the middle. Germline V CDR1 and CDR2: LNHDA, SQIVND (reference sequence). The CDR3 DNA sequence: TGTGCCAGTACCGGGTTTGGCACTGAAGCTTTCTTT. This gives the protein CASTGFGTEAFF.